What follows describes a single T cell receptor beta chain. What antigen it recognizes has not been identified. Per-base qualities were not stored, and no clone one base away is much larger. The sample belongs to a study of shared clonotypes between healthy human individuals (TCRdb year 2020). Broadly, across the study: Three men and a couple of women, aged 18 to 49 years, made up the cohort. Blood TCR repertoires of five healthy adults were deeply sequenced to estimate repertoire size and the extent of clonotype sharing between individuals. To increase sequencing depth and limit assay-specific biases, TCR repertoire library preparation and sequencing were carried out by different laboratories using diverse techniques. Between about 0.94 and 10 billion PBMCs per donor were obtained by leukapheresis. Results and caveats for the whole study, not just this receptor: The genetic and exposure-history diversity represented was limited by the small number of donors. Sampling was limited to blood, and TCR repertoires in tissue likely differ from TCR repertoires in blood. Pairwise subsampling indicated that sequencing depth was expected to affect the degree of clonotype sharing among donors.

Using the deep immunoSEQ assay, TCR CDR3 regions were amplified from genomic DNA by multiplex PCR. Genomic DNA extracted from each cell subset was distributed evenly over all wells of several immunoSEQ 96-well plates, and each plate served as one replicate. For unsorted PBMC, each replicate PCR was loaded with about 280 ng genomic DNA, equivalent to approximately 33,000 T cell genomes. Unsorted PBMC genomic DNA was sequenced across ten immunoSEQ deep assay plates. The purified libraries were quantified using a Qubit 3.0 fluorometer, sized with a Bioanalyzer 2100, and then quantified again using the KAPA Library Quantification kit. Every immunoSEQ 96-well plate was sequenced on a dedicated single-read 150-cycle Illumina NextSeq 550 flow cell. On the authors' methods: Because the immunoSEQ output included only junctional sequences and no quality scores, the filtering could not be the same as the filtering used for full-length reads. To assign V/J genes and CDR3, sequences were annotated using PyIR, a Python wrapper for IgBLAST v1.9, with IMGT germline references. Reads were removed for weak V/J assignments (E-value above 1e-6), missing CDR3, stop codons, out-of-frame junctions, or ambiguous translated residues. A V3J clonotype was defined by an identical inferred V gene, J gene, and CDR3 amino acid sequence. To compute the percentage overlap between repertoires, the number of shared unique clonotypes was divided by the size of the smaller repertoire. Repertoire richness was assessed with RTK rarefaction, the Chao1 estimator, and Recon v2.1 estimates of unobserved clonotypes. The clones in this table, taken by TCRdb from immuneACCESS, are in-frame only. Not every clone is retained; where verified, under half of the shortfall comes from an unresolved V gene, and the cause of the rest is unknown. V, J and clone size derive from that table, while D and trimming were established from the DNA sequence. Here the sample has some 500,000 clones; about 80% occur a single time. The top ten hold about 12% of the sample.

From the cysteine through the phenylalanine, the CDR3 covers 14 amino acids. Solely the CDR3 DNA is kept, with 42 bases framed from the first base. Trimming costs V 2 bases and J 0 bases, and their ends lie 9 bases apart. CDR1 SGHRS and CDR2 YFSETQ are derived from the germline V gene. Donors were healthy HIV-negative adults with no recently reported acute infections or vaccinations. Every donor was a Caucasian adult living in Nashville, Tennessee, USA. In the unsorted samples, some 94 million PBMCs were counted, and genomic DNA was extracted using the QIAamp DNA Blood Mini kit. Blood was obtained by leukapheresis, after which PBMCs were separated by Ficoll-Histopaque density gradient centrifugation and cryopreserved in liquid nitrogen vapor phase.

This TCR came from a woman in her forties in good health. Some clones in this sample may be carry-over from other donors' samples. The chain links TRBV5-1 with TRBJ2-7; TRBD2 is a weak D gene call, 6 bases matching. The source material was PBMCs. In nucleotides, the sequence is TGCGCCAGCAGCTTAGCGGGTCGCTCCTACGAGCAGTACTTC. Its protein is CASSLAGRSYEQYF.